One sample yielded the 8 T cell receptor beta chains listed below, sequenced in a study of T cell responses to AZD1222 COVID-19 vaccine. Assay used: immunoSEQ multiplex PCR; TCRdb lists only in-frame clones, some missing. The sample records about 130,000 clones, less than 95% being singletons. The sequenced sample was peripheral blood, obtained on day 0 of MenACWY control vaccination. Receptor source: an adult in good health.

The V gene is TRBV6-2 or TRBV6-3, the J gene TRBJ2-5; TRBD1 aligns across 9 bases. The CDR3 totals 16 residues. Germline CDR1 is MNHEY and CDR2 is SVGEGT. V was pared by 5 bases and J by 5 bases, with 12 bases of the junction left unmatched. The CDR3 is CASSPFATGGDETQYF. CDR3 nucleotide sequence: TGTGCCAGCAGTCCATTCGCAACAGGGGGCGACGAGACCCAGTACTTC.

This chain joins TRBV4-2 and TRBJ2-7, with 13 bases matching TRBD2. The CDR3 totals 15 residues. The trim removed 4 bases at V and 4 bases at J, leaving 4 bases unmatched. CDR1 LGHNA and CDR2 YNFKEQ come from the germline V gene. CDR3 residues: CASSRGTSGTYEQYF. The CDR3 bases are TGTGCCAGCAGCCGCGGGACTAGCGGGACTTACGAGCAGTACTTC.

The gene calls are TRBV19 and TRBJ2-5, with 10 bases fitting TRBD2. The junction had 13 bases not matched to a gene; V was cut back by 7 bases and J by 5 bases. CDR3 length: 16 residues. Germline CDR1 and CDR2: LNHDA and SQIVND (reference sequence). This CDR3 is CASTMRGGLAYETQYF. The CDR3 DNA sequence: TGTGCCAGTACCATGAGGGGGGGACTAGCGTACGAGACCCAGTACTTC.

The chain is built from TRBV2 and TRBJ2-1, with 10 bases fitting TRBD2. J gave up 0 bases and V 0 bases, and 11 bases lay outside the gene matches. The CDR3 covers 20 residues. CDR1 is SNHLY and CDR2 is FYNNEI in the germline V gene. For the CDR3, the DNA is TGTGCCAGCAGTGAAGCGATTATTACTAGCGGGGTAAGCTCCTACAATGAGCAGTTCTTC. Protein sequence: CASSEAIITSGVSSYNEQFF.

J is TRBJ1-1 and V is TRBV28; possible D gene TRBD1, 5 bases. V shed 6 bases and J shed 10 bases, with 24 bases lying between them. CDR3 length: 15 residues. CDR1 is MDHEN, CDR2 SYDVKM, per germline. CDR3 coding DNA: TGTGCCAGCAGCCCGAGCGACGCGGGGGGGGTTCGAGCTTTCTTT. Its translation is CASSPSDAGGVRAFF.

This clone appeared once. J is TRBJ2-1 and V is TRBV4-1; D may correspond to TRBD1 or TRBD2 (5 bases each). The CDR3 loop spans 13 amino acids. CDR1 and CDR2 (germline): MGHRA, YSYEKL. V lost 1 base, J lost 15 bases, and 16 bases lay in between. The CDR3 spells CASSQVLVGVRFF. The CDR3 DNA follows: TGCGCCAGCAGCCAAGTCTTGGTGGGGGTTCGGTTCTTC.

CDR3 sequence (DNA): TGTGCCAGCTCACCGGGACGGCAAGAGACCCAGTACTTC. This encodes CASSPGRQETQYF. The rearrangement uses TRBV18 and TRBJ2-5; D may match TRBD1 or TRBD2 (5 bases each). The CDR3 covers 13 residues. V was clipped by 3 bases and J by 2 bases, with 7 bases between them. Germline V CDR1 and CDR2: KGHSH, LQKENI.

The chain links TRBV18 to TRBJ1-4, with 10 bases that match TRBD1. CDR1 and CDR2 from the germline V gene are KGHSH and LQKENI. This CDR3 contains 15 residues. The junction had 0 bases not matched to a gene; V was cut back by 0 bases and J by 5 bases. Here the CDR3 DNA reads TGTGCCAGCTCACCACCGGACAGGGGGAATGAAAAACTGTTTTTT. Residues: CASSPPDRGNEKLFF. The whole variable domain, remainder taken from reference TRBV18 and TRBJ1-4, is NAGVMQNPRHLVRRRGQEARLRCSPMKGHSHVYWYRQLPEEGLKFMVYLQKENIIDESGMPKERFSAEFPKEGPSILRIQQVVRGDSAAYFCASSPPDRGNEKLFFGSGTQLSVL.